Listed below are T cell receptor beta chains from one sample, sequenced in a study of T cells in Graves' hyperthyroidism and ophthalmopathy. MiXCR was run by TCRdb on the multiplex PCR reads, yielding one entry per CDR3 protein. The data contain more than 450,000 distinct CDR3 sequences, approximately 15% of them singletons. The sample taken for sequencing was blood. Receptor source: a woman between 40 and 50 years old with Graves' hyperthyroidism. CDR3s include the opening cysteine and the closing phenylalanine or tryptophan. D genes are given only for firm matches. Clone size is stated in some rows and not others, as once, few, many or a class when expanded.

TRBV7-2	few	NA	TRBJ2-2	TGTGCCAGCAACCCCCTTAGGGGGAGGGGTACCGGGGAGCTGTTTTTT	CASNPLRGRGTGELFF
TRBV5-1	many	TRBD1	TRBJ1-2	TGCGCCAGCAGCCAGTATGCAGAGACAGGGGGCCTTGGCTACACCTTC	CASSQYAETGGLGYTF
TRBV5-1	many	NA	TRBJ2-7	TGCGCCAGCAGCTTGGCAGCCGGGGGCTTACACGAGCAGTACTTC	CASSLAAGGLHEQYF
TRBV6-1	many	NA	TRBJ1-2	TGTGCCAGCAGTGAAGCCGGGGGGGACTATGGCTACACCTTC	CASSEAGGDYGYTF
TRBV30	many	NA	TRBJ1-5	TGTGCCTGGAGTGTCGGGGGTGGTGGTCAGCCCCAGCATTTT	CAWSVGGGGQPQHF
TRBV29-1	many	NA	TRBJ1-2	TGCAGCGTTGCTGAGGCAGGCAACTATGGCTACACCTTC	CSVAEAGNYGYTF
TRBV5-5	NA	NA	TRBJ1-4	TGTGCCAGCACCTCGACAGTCCAAACTAATGAAAAACTGTTTTTT	CASTSTVQTNEKLFF
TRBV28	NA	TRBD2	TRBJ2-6	TGTGCCAGCTATCGAGGGGGGGCTAGCGGGATCTTTTTCGCCGGGGCCAACGTCCTGACTTTC	CASYRGGASGIFFAGANVLTF
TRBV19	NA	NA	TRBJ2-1	TGTGCCAGTAGTACCGGGACGAATGAGCAGTTCTTC	CASSTGTNEQFF
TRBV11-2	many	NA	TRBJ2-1	TGTGCCAGCAGCTTAGCCCCATCTACTGGGGAGCAGTTCTTC	CASSLAPSTGEQFF
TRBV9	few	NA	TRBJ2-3	TGTGCCAGCAGCGTAGGTGCGGGGATCACAGATACGCAGTATTTT	CASSVGAGITDTQYF
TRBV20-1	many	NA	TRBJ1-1	TGCAGTGCTAGCACGGCCATGAACACTGAAGCTTTCTTT	CSASTAMNTEAFF
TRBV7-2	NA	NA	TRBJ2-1	TGTGCCAGCAGCGCCTCCTCGGTATCCAATGAGCAGTTCTTC	CASSASSVSNEQFF
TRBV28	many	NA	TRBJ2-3	TGTGTCGTCTCCCCTCGAACAGATACGCAGTATTTT	CVVSPRTDTQYF
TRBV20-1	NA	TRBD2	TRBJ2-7	TGCAGTGCTAAACCCGGGGGACTAGCGGGCCCCTACGAGCAGTACTTC	CSAKPGGLAGPYEQYF
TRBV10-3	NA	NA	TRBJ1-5	TGTGCCATCAGTGAGGATTTGGGTCAGCCCCAGCATTTT	CAISEDLGQPQHF
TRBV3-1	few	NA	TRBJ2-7	TGTGCCAGCAGTCCTGGCGGGACATCGGCCTACGAGCAGTACTTC	CASSPGGTSAYEQYF
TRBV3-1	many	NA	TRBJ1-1	TGTGCCAGCAGCCAAGATGTCGGCAGGATGAACACTGAAGCTTTCTTT	CASSQDVGRMNTEAFF
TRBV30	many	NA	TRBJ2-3	TGTGCCTGGAGTGCCTTCTTAGGAACAGATACGCAGTATTTT	CAWSAFLGTDTQYF
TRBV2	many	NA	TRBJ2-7	TGTGCCAGCAGGACCAGAGGGTACTACGAGCAGTACTTC	CASRTRGYYEQYF
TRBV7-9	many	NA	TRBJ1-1	TGTGCCAGCAGCAACGGACCGAGTGAAGCTTTCTTT	CASSNGPSEAFF
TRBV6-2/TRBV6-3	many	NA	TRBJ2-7	TGTGCCAGCAGTCCCGCCTGGGAGCAGTACTTC	CASSPAWEQYF
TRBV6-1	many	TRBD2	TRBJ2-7	TGTGCCAGCAGCCGACTAGCGGGAGGGCCGGGTGGGCAGTACTTC	CASSRLAGGPGGQYF